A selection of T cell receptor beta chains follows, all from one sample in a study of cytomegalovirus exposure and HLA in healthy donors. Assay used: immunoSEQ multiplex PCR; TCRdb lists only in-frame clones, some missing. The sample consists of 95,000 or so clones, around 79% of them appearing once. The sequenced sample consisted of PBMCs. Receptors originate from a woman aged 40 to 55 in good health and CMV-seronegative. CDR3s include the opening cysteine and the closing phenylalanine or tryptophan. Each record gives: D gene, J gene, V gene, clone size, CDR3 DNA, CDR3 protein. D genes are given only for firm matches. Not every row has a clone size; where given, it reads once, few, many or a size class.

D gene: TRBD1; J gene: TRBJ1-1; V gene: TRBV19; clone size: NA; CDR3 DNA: TGTGCCAGTATTCCAAACGACAGGGCGGACACTGAAGCTTTCTTT; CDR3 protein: CASIPNDRADTEAFF
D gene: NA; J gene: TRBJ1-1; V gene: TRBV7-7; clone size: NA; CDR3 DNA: TGTGCCAGCAGCTTTGGGGGGGATGTCACTGAAGCTTTCTTT; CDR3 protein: CASSFGGDVTEAFF
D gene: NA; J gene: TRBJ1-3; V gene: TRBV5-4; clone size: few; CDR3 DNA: TGTGCCAGCAGCTTGGGTCGGGGATCTTCTGGAAACACCATATATTTT; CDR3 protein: CASSLGRGSSGNTIYF
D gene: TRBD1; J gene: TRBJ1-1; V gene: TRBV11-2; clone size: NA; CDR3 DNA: TGTGCCAGCAGCTTCGGACAGGGTGGAGGGAACACTGAAGCTTTCTTT; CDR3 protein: CASSFGQGGGNTEAFF
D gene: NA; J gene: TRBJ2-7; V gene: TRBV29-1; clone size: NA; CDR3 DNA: TGCAGCGTTGTTGTGACAGGTCGCCCCGTGGAGTACTTC; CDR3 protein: CSVVVTGRPVEYF
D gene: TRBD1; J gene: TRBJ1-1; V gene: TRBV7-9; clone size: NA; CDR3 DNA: TGTGCCAGCAGCTTTACTAGGACAGGCCCAATGAACACTGAAGCTTTCTTT; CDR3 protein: CASSFTRTGPMNTEAFF
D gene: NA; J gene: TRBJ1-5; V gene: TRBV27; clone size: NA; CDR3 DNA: TGTGCCAGCAGTTTAGGCAGGGGCGTTCTGCCCCAGCATTTT; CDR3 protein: CASSLGRGVLPQHF
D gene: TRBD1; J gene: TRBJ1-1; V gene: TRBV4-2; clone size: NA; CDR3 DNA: TGTGCCAGCAGCCAACCGGACAGGGTGAATACTGAAGCTTTCTTT; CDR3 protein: CASSQPDRVNTEAFF
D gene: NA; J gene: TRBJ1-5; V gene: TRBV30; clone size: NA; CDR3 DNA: TGTGCCTGGAGTATACACCCAGGGAATCAGCCCCAGCATTTT; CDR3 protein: CAWSIHPGNQPQHF
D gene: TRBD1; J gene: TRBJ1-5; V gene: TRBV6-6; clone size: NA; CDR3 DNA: TGTGCCAGCAGTGACCCGACAGGGCTTCAGCCCCAGCATTTT; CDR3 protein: CASSDPTGLQPQHF
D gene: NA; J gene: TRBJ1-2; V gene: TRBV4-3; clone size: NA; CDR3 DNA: TGCGCCAGCAGCCAATCTACAGGGCGACACTATGGCTACACCTTC; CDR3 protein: CASSQSTGRHYGYTF
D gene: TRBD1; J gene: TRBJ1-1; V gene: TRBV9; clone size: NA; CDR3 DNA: TGTGCCAGCAGCGCCTACACCGGGACAGCGGCTTTCTTT; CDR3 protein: CASSAYTGTAAFF
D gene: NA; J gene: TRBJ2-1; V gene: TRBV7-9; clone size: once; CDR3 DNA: TGTGCCAGCACCCAAACCTTGGGTACAGGTTCGGATGAGCAGTTCTTC; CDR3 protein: CASTQTLGTGSDEQFF
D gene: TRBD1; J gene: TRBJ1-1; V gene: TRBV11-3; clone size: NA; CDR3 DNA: TGTGCCAGCAGCCCGGGACAGACGAACACTGAAGCTTTCTTT; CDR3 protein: CASSPGQTNTEAFF
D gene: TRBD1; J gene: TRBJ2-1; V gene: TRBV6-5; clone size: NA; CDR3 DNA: TGTGCCAGCAGTTCAACAGGGGCCACCTACAATGAGCAGTTCTTC; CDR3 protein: CASSSTGATYNEQFF
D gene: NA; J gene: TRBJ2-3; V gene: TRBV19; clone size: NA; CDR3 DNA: TGTGCCAGCCGCACAGGGAACACAGATACGCAGTATTTT; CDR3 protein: CASRTGNTDTQYF
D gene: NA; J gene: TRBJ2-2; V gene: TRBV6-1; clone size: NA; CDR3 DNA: TGTGCCAGCAGTGGGGGCCTCATTGGCACCGGGGAGCTGTTTTTT; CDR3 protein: CASSGGLIGTGELFF
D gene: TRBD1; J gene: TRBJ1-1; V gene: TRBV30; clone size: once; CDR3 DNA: TGTGCCTGGCGGACAGGGGAGACGACTGAAGCTTTCTTT; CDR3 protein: CAWRTGETTEAFF
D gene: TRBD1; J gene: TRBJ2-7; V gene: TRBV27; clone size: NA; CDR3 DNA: TGTGCCAGCAGTCCTAGAGGGGGCTCTTACGAGCAGTACTTC; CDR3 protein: CASSPRGGSYEQYF
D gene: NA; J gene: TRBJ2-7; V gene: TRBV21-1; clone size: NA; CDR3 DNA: TGTGCCAGCAGCCCAAGCAGGACAGGGAGGATGTACGAGCAGTACTTC; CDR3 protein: CASSPSRTGRMYEQYF
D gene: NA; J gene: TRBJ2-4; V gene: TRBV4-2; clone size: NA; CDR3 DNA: TGTGCCAGCAGCCAAGAGGGGGGACGGAAACTAGCCAAAAACATTCAGTACTTC; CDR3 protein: CASSQEGGRKLAKNIQYF
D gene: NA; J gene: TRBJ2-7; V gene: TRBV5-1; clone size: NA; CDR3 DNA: TGCGCCAGCAGCTTGGAGCCAACCTACGAGCAGTACTTC; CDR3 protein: CASSLEPTYEQYF
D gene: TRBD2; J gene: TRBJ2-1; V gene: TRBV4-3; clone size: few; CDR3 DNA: TGCGCCAGCAGCCCTCGAGGGGCGGGGGGGTTCAATGAGCAGTTCTTC; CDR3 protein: CASSPRGAGGFNEQFF
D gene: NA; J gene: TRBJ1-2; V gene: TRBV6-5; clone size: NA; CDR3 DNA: TGTGCCAGCACGCTTGGGGGGGCCTATGGCTACACCTTC; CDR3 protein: CASTLGGAYGYTF
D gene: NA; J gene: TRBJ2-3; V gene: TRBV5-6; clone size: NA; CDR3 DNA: TGTGCCAGCAGCTATTTAGGGGGTGGATTTAGCACAGATACGCAGTATTTT; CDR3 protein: CASSYLGGGFSTDTQYF
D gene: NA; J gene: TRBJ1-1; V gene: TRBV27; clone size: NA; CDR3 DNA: TGTGCCAGCAGTTTACGCCAAGGACAGTTGAACACTGAAGCTTTCTTT; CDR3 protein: CASSLRQGQLNTEAFF
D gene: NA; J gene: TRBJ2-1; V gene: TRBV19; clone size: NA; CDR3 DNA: TGTGCCAGTAGTATATGGGGCGGCAATGAGCAGTTCTTC; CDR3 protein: CASSIWGGNEQFF
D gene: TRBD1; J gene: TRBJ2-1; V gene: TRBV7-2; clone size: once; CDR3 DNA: TGTGCCAGCAGCTTAATGGGGACAGCCGGGCTCAATGAGCAGTTCTTC; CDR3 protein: CASSLMGTAGLNEQFF
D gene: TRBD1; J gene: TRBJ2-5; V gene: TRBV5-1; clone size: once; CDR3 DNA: TGCGCCAGCAGCTTGGCCCCCTCGACAGGGGAAGAGACCCAGTACTTC; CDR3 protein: CASSLAPSTGEETQYF
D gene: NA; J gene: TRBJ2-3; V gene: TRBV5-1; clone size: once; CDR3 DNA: TGCGCCAGCAGCCGGACTAGCACAGATACGCAGTATTTT; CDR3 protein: CASSRTSTDTQYF
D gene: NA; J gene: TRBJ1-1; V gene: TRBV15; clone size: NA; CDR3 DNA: TGTGCCACCAGCCACCGAAAGGGGCCGGCTGAAGCTTTCTTT; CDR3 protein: CATSHRKGPAEAFF
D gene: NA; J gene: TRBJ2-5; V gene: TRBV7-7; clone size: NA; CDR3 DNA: TGTGCTAGCAGCTCAGGGCACGATATGGGAGAGACCCAGTACTTC; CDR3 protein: CASSSGHDMGETQYF
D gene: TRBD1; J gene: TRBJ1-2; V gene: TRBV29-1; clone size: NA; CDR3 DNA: TGCAGCGTTGACCCTGATCCGGACAGGGGGAGGCCTGGCTACACCTTC; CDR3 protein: CSVDPDPDRGRPGYTF